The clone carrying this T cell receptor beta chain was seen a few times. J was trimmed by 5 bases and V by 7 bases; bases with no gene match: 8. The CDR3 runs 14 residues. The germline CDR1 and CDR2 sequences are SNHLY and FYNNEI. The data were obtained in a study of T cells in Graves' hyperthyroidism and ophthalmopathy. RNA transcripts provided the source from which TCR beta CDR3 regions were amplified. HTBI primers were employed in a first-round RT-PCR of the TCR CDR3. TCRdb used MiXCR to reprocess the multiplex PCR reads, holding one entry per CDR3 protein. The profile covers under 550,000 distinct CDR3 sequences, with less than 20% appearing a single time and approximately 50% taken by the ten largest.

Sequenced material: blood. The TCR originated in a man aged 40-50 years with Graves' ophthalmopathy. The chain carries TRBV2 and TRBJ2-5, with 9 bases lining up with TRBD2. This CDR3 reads CASTVAGVWETQYF. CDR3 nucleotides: TGTGCCAGCACCGTAGCGGGGGTATGGGAGACCCAGTACTTC.